The 24 T cell receptor beta chains below come from one sample, sequenced in a study of cytomegalovirus exposure and HLA in healthy donors. Primers included in the PCR were 60 Vbeta and 13 Jbeta primers. TCRdb keeps only in-frame clones here, not all; method: immunoSEQ multiplex PCR. Of roughly 100,000 clones in the sample, roughly 66% were seen once. Sequencing was performed on PBMCs. These receptors were obtained from a woman aged 45 to 65 in good health and CMV-seronegative.

The V call is TRBV7-9, the J call TRBJ2-7; possibly TRBD2 for D (6 bases). The germline gives CDR1 SEHNR, CDR2 FQNEAQ (reference sequence). Between the trimmed V and J ends, which lost 1 base and 6 bases, there was a span of 10 bases. The CDR3 consists of 13 residues. The CDR3 region is CASSLGLEGEQYF. The DNA for the CDR3 is TGTGCCAGCAGCTTAGGACTAGAGGGCGAGCAGTACTTC.

This clone occurred once. This chain uses TRBV27 with TRBJ2-3; 7 positions match TRBD1. The CDR3 is made up of 15 amino acids. Trimming cost V 1 base and J 3 bases; bases outside gene matches: 4. Germline V lookup: CDR1 MNHEY, CDR2 SMNVEV (reference sequence). Here the CDR3 reads CASSLYDRETDTQYF. The CDR3 DNA is TGTGCCAGCAGTTTATACGACAGGGAAACAGATACGCAGTATTTT.

This chain connects TRBV6-1 to TRBJ2-7; 7 nucleotides align to TRBD2. The CDR3 loop spans 15 amino acids. V shed 3 bases, J shed 9 bases, and the junction held 14 bases outside the gene matches. The germline gives CDR1 MNHNS, CDR2 SASEGT. CDR3 coding DNA: TGTGCCAGCAGTGAGGGGGGGATCCTGTTCCCGGCGCAGTACTTC. Protein: CASSEGGILFPAQYF.

This clone was recorded only once. This chain connects TRBV7-9 to TRBJ1-2; unclear D gene. V was trimmed by 5 bases and J by 6 bases, leaving 10 bases between them. The CDR3 loop spans 12 amino acids. Per the germline V gene, CDR1 is SEHNR and CDR2 is FQNEAQ (reference sequence). This CDR3 reads CASSNSGNGYTF. The CDR3 DNA is TGTGCCAGCAGCAACTCGGGAAATGGCTACACCTTC.

The CDR3 spells CASSHDGTGYGYTF. CDR3 bases: TGTGCCAGCAGCCATGATGGGACAGGTTATGGCTACACCTTC. This chain connects TRBV4-2 to TRBJ1-2; TRBD1 aligns across 8 bases. The V and J ends lost 3 bases and 5 bases, in that order; junction bases with no gene match: 5. Germline CDR1 and CDR2: LGHNA and YNFKEQ. This CDR3 region has 14 residues.

The CDR3 loop reads CASSLGPFQGSTYGYTF. The CDR3, as DNA: TGCGCCAGCAGCTTGGGCCCTTTCCAGGGTTCGACCTATGGCTACACCTTC. The rearrangement joins TRBV5-1 to TRBJ1-2, with D maybe TRBD1 (5 bases). CDR3 length: 17 residues. The germline V gene encodes CDR1 SGHRS and CDR2 YFSETQ. Between the trimmed V and J ends, which lost 0 bases and 4 bases, there was a span of 19 bases. Combining the CDR3 with reference TRBV5-1 and TRBJ1-2 gives the whole variable domain KAGVTQTPRYLIKTRGQQVTLSCSPISGHRSVSWYQQTPGQGLQFLFEYFSETQRNKGNFPGRFSGRQFSNSRSEMNVSTLELGDSALYLCASSLGPFQGSTYGYTFGSGTRLTVV.

The chain joins TRBV19 to TRBJ2-3, with 9 bases matching TRBD2. The CDR3 is made up of 17 amino acids. CDR1 LNHDA and CDR2 SQIVND come from the germline V gene (reference sequence). Losses at the gene ends were 5 bases for V and 8 bases for J; bases not matched to a gene: 17. The CDR3 is CASSQDWAGGLVVTQYF. The CDR3 DNA is TGTGCCAGTAGTCAGGACTGGGCGGGGGGGCTTGTGGTTACGCAGTATTTT. The whole variable domain, remainder taken from reference TRBV19 and TRBJ2-3, is DGGITQSPKYLFRKEGQNVTLSCEQNLNHDAMYWYRQDPGQGLRLIYYSQIVNDFQKGDIAEGYSVSREKKESFPLTVTSAQKNPTAFYLCASSQDWAGGLVVTQYFGPGTRLTVL.

This chain uses TRBV5-1 with TRBJ1-3; a possible D gene is TRBD1 (5 bases). V lost 4 bases and J lost 0, with 11 bases in between. Per the germline V gene, CDR1 is SGHRS and CDR2 is YFSETQ. This CDR3 has 15 amino acids. The CDR3 DNA is TGCGCCAGCAGCCAGACAGCGATCTCTGGAAACACCATATATTTT. Translated, it gives CASSQTAISGNTIYF.

The genes are TRBV2 and TRBJ1-2, with D tentatively TRBD1 (5 bases). The CDR3 covers 13 residues. Germline lookup yields CDR1 SNHLY and CDR2 FYNNEI. V lost 6 bases and J 2 bases, leaving 10 bases between the germline ends. CDR3 sequence: CASRPAGNYGYTF. The CDR3 coding sequence is TGTGCCAGCAGGCCAGCAGGGAACTATGGCTACACCTTC.

This clone showed up just a few times. This chain links TRBV5-1 with TRBJ2-7; D possibly corresponds to TRBD1 (6 bases). The CDR3 loop spans 14 amino acids. Trimming stripped 0 bases from V and 10 bases from J, with 17 bases between. Germline CDR1 is SGHRS and CDR2 is YFSETQ. The CDR3 sequence: CASSLGDRSTRQYF. The CDR3 DNA sequence: TGCGCCAGCAGCTTGGGCGACAGGTCCACACGTCAGTACTTC. The full variable domain, with the rest looked up from reference TRBV5-1 and TRBJ2-7, is KAGVTQTPRYLIKTRGQQVTLSCSPISGHRSVSWYQQTPGQGLQFLFEYFSETQRNKGNFPGRFSGRQFSNSRSEMNVSTLELGDSALYLCASSLGDRSTRQYFGPGTRLTVT.

The chain employs TRBV19 and TRBJ2-1; 12 nucleotides agree with TRBD2. CDR1 is LNHDA, CDR2 SQIVND, per germline (reference sequence). CDR3 length equals 15 residues. Trimming removed 5 bases from V and 7 bases from J; junction bases left unmatched: 6. In DNA, the CDR3 is TGTGCCAGTAGTTGGGCTAGCGGGGGGGGGAATGAGCAGTTCTTC. Translating it yields CASSWASGGGNEQFF.

This clone was recorded a few times. The V call is TRBV6-1, the J call TRBJ2-7; 7 positions match TRBD1. Per the germline V gene, CDR1 is MNHNS and CDR2 is SASEGT. This CDR3 comprises 15 residues. Unmatched junction bases numbered 5, after V lost 3 bases and J lost 0 bases. The CDR3 DNA reads TGTGCCAGCAGTGATGGGGGACAGAGCTCCTACGAGCAGTACTTC. This translates into CASSDGGQSSYEQYF.

The chain combines TRBV7-9 with TRBJ1-5, with 11 bases fitting TRBD1. The CDR3 contains 14 residues. J lost 4 bases, V lost 6 bases, and 2 bases had no gene match. The germline CDR1 and CDR2 sequences are SEHNR and FQNEAQ (reference sequence). The CDR3 sequence is CASRGQGGNQPQHF. Written as DNA, the CDR3 is TGTGCCAGCAGGGGACAGGGGGGAAATCAGCCCCAGCATTTT.

The J gene is TRBJ2-7, the V gene TRBV5-6; no clear D gene. Germline V lookup: CDR1 SGHDT, CDR2 YYEEEE. V was cut by 4 bases and J by 2 bases, with 4 bases left in between. The CDR3 has 11 amino acids. The CDR3 protein is CASSQTYEQYF. The CDR3 region has the DNA TGTGCCAGCAGCCAAACCTACGAGCAGTACTTC.

The rearrangement joins TRBV28 to TRBJ2-7, with D perhaps TRBD2 (6 bases). The V end lost 3 bases, the J end lost 1 base, and 16 bases lay between the germline ends. This CDR3 is 16 amino acids long. Germline loops: CDR1 MDHEN, CDR2 SYDVKM. This chain's CDR3 is CASSFATGVLSYEQYF. DNA for the CDR3: TGTGCCAGCAGTTTCGCGACGGGGGTACTATCCTACGAGCAGTACTTC.

This rearrangement joins TRBV19 to TRBJ2-5; D is unresolved. This CDR3 has 14 amino acids. V was pared by 2 bases and J by 3 bases, with 10 bases between. CDR1 is LNHDA, CDR2 SQIVND, per germline (reference sequence). The CDR3 DNA is TGTGCCAGTAGTATACTTAACAGAAAAGAGACCCAGTACTTC. Its translation: CASSILNRKETQYF. Variable domain in full (rest from reference TRBV19 and TRBJ2-5): DGGITQSPKYLFRKEGQNVTLSCEQNLNHDAMYWYRQDPGQGLRLIYYSQIVNDFQKGDIAEGYSVSREKKESFPLTVTSAQKNPTAFYLCASSILNRKETQYFGPGTRLLVL.

CDR3 nucleotide sequence: TGTGCCAGCAGCCAAGTGGGACAGTTGTTTTTT. This gives the protein CASSQVGQLFF. The V call is TRBV14, the J call TRBJ1-4, with TRBD1 matching 7 bases. The CDR3 extends over 11 amino acids. CDR1 SGHDN and CDR2 FVKESK come from the germline V gene. J was trimmed by 15 bases and V by 1 base; bases with no gene match: 2.

This clone was seen a single time. V gene TRBV19 combines with J gene TRBJ1-2; possibly TRBD1 for D (6 bases). V was pared by 7 bases and J by 2 bases, with 17 bases between. This CDR3 region has 15 residues. Germline values: CDR1 LNHDA, CDR2 SQIVND (reference sequence). The CDR3: CASKGTGTENYGYTF. CDR3 in DNA: TGTGCCAGTAAGGGAACAGGGACCGAGAACTATGGCTACACCTTC. The variable domain in full, completed from reference TRBV19 and TRBJ1-2, reads DGGITQSPKYLFRKEGQNVTLSCEQNLNHDAMYWYRQDPGQGLRLIYYSQIVNDFQKGDIAEGYSVSREKKESFPLTVTSAQKNPTAFYLCASKGTGTENYGYTFGSGTRLTVV.

The chain joins TRBV11-2 to TRBJ2-1; D not resolved. Trimming stripped 3 bases from V and 6 bases from J, with 9 bases between. The CDR3 contains 13 residues. Looked up from germline, CDR1 is SGHAT and CDR2 is FQNNGV. The chain's CDR3 is CASSLGLANEQFF. CDR3 sequence (DNA): TGTGCCAGCAGCTTGGGCCTCGCCAATGAGCAGTTCTTC. The whole variable domain, filled in from reference TRBV11-2 and TRBJ2-1, reads EAGVAQSPRYKIIEKRQSVAFWCNPISGHATLYWYQQILGQGPKLLIQFQNNGVVDDSQLPKDRFSAERLKGVDSTLKIQPAKLEDSAVYLCASSLGLANEQFFGPGTRLTVL.

The chain joins TRBV2 to TRBJ1-5, with D hard to call. CDR1 and CDR2 (germline): SNHLY, FYNNEI. The CDR3 contains 14 residues. Trimming removed 5 bases from V and 5 bases from J, with 13 bases in between. In DNA form, the CDR3 reads TGTGCCAGCAGTAAGTCTGAAGGAGATCAGCCCCAGCATTTT. Residues: CASSKSEGDQPQHF.

V and J are TRBV27 and TRBJ1-5; D gene ambiguous. Germline V lookup: CDR1 MNHEY, CDR2 SMNVEV (reference sequence). CDR3 length equals 14 residues. The V and J ends lost 11 bases and 0 bases respectively, with 14 bases between them. CDR3 region: CAHGRAYSNQPQHF. CDR3 DNA: TGTGCCCACGGGAGGGCCTATAGCAATCAGCCCCAGCATTTT.

The chain joins TRBV7-2 to TRBJ1-3; D call uncertain. The length of the CDR3 is 14 residues. Per germline, CDR1 SGHTA and CDR2 FQGNSA. V was clipped by 1 base and J by 1 base, with 5 bases between them. CDR3 bases: TGTGCCAGCAGCTTAGGGCAGTCTGGAAACACCATATATTTT. Translated, it gives CASSLGQSGNTIYF.

This chain uses TRBV7-9 with TRBJ1-2; TRBD1 agrees at 12 bases. CDR3 length: 15 amino acids. Germline CDR1 SEHNR, CDR2 FQNEAQ (reference sequence). Trimming at V came to 5 bases and at J to 7 bases, leaving 8 bases not matched to a gene. CDR3 coding DNA: TGTGCCAGCAGCCAGGGACAGGGGGCAATTTTTGGCTACACCTTC. This gives the protein CASSQGQGAIFGYTF.

The CDR3 is CASSQEAKGEGQKKLFF. CDR3 nucleotide sequence: TGTGCCAGCAGCCAAGAAGCGAAGGGGGAGGGACAAAAAAAACTGTTTTTT. The chain has TRBV4-2 and TRBJ1-4; D perhaps matches TRBD1 (6 bases). Germline V lookup: CDR1 LGHNA, CDR2 YNFKEQ. Trimming left V 0 bases short and J 9 bases short, with 20 bases between. The CDR3 loop spans 17 amino acids.